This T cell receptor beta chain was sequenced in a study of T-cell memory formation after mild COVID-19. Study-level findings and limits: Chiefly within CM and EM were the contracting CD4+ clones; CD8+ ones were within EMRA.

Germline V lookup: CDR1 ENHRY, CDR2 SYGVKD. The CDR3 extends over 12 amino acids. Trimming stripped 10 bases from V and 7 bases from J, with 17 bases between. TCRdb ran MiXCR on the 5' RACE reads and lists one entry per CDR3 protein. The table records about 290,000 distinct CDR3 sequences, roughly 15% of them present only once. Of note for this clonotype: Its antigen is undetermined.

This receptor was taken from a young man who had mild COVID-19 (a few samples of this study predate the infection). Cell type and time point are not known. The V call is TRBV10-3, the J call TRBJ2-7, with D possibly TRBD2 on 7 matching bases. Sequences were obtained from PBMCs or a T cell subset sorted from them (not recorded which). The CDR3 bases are TGTGCCAGCGGGGGCCGAACACGTGAGCAGTACTTC. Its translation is CASGGRTREQYF.